This TCR beta chain was captured in a study of T cells in Graves' hyperthyroidism and ophthalmopathy (dated by TCRdb to between 2018 and 2020). Concerning the study at large: TCR V-J signatures able to tell the groups apart were searched for in a discovery cohort of approximately 95 patients, of whom around 42 had Graves' ophthalmopathy and roughly 58 had stable Graves' hyperthyroidism. An independent validation cohort of 18 to 20 hyperthyroidism patients and 17 patients who later progressed to ophthalmopathy tested prospective prediction of ophthalmopathy. The paper reports TCR Vbeta CDR3 sequencing of 140 or so peripheral blood samples: 40 to 45 ophthalmopathy, roughly 74 hyperthyroidism and approximately 17 progressor patients. In several Graves' hyperthyroidism patients, the study also compared T-cell repertoires from thyroid tissue with T-cell repertoires from blood. Once sampling was done, hyperthyroidism patients were given methimazole at a starting dose of 30 mg daily, whereas ophthalmopathy patients were given high-dose intravenous methylprednisolone. The approximately 90 discovery patients were randomly split 7:3 into training and test sets.

Amplification of TCR beta CDR3 regions was carried out from RNA transcripts. The TCR CDR3 was subjected to a first round of RT-PCR using the HTBI primer set and the Qiagen OneStep RT-PCR kit. Libraries were constructed in a second round of multiplex PCR, after which size selection and purification were carried out. Libraries were sequenced paired-end with 100 bp reads on an Illumina HiSeq2000. As for the authors' bioinformatics: SOAPnuke was used to process the raw data, removing reads that contained adapters or uncalled bases, had a mean Phred below 15, or lacked an exact match to the constant primer or identifier. High-quality paired reads were merged with COPE v1.2.5, and unique nucleotide sequences were defined as clonotypes. Clonotypes were aligned to IMGT TRBV, TRBD and TRBJ reference segments using MiTCR v1.1. The analysis was restricted to V-J combinations with a frequency above 0.0001, which together covered 99% to 99.2% of the repertoires. The TCS score was defined as F50 (clonal expansion) divided by E x V (chaos), with BLOSUM62-based TCRdist calculated between CDR3 peptides within each V-J. Welch's t-statistics and random forest reduced roughly 530 V-J features to 10 to 15, which were used in a naive Bayes classifier (R e1071). The Morisita-Horn index was used to measure how similar the thyroid and blood repertoires were. TCRdb handled the public reads itself, with Q25 trimming in fastp and clone calling in MiXCR, and kept productive beta chains. For every CDR3 protein sequence, its rows merge into one entry that carries the most common genes and DNA. Here the V and J calls rest on TCRdb's processing, not on the authors' analysis. The sample yields about 570,000 distinct CDR3 sequences; under 60% were counted once. The ten largest make up around 19% of the sample.

This clonotype was observed many times. This clone's antigen is unknown. The record has no base qualities; no much larger clone is one base away. Summary of the overall study and its limitations: Most expanded thyroid clonotypes (frequency above 0.001) were also found in blood, which suggests that blood repertoires may mirror thyroid immune responses. During validation, the model predicted progression to ophthalmopathy a median of roughly six months ahead of onset, with around 71% sensitivity and more than 72% specificity. A 13 V-J signature model separated ophthalmopathy from stable hyperthyroidism, with roughly 88% sensitivity and 81.08% specificity in cross-validation and 80%/75% in testing. Sample size was not statistically predetermined, and investigators were not blinded to group allocation.

Any patient with an uncontrolled infection, another autoimmune disease, pregnancy or lactation was excluded. Clinical symptoms, serum thyroxine and TRAb, thyroid ultrasound, and orbital computed tomography formed the basis for the diagnoses. Trizol reagent was used to extract total RNA, and RNA quality was then checked on an Agilent 2100 Bioanalyzer. The germline V gene (reference sequence) gives CDR1 as SEHNR and CDR2 as FQNEAQ. V is shortened by 3 bases, J by 9 bases, and the region joining them spans 15 bases. There are 15 amino acids in the CDR3, from cysteine to phenylalanine inclusive. Kept here is only the CDR3 DNA, which spans 45 bases and is read in frame from base 1.

The V and J segments used are TRBV7-9 and TRBJ1-6; the D gene lacks a confident call. The sequenced sample consisted of peripheral blood or thyroid tissue (not recorded which). The receptor was isolated from an adult woman with Graves' disease, either hyperthyroidism or ophthalmopathy (not recorded which). The DNA is as follows: TGTGCCAGCAGCTTCGGAGCCGCTCGCTTTTCACCCCTCCACTTT. Its translation reads: CASSFGAARFSPLHF.